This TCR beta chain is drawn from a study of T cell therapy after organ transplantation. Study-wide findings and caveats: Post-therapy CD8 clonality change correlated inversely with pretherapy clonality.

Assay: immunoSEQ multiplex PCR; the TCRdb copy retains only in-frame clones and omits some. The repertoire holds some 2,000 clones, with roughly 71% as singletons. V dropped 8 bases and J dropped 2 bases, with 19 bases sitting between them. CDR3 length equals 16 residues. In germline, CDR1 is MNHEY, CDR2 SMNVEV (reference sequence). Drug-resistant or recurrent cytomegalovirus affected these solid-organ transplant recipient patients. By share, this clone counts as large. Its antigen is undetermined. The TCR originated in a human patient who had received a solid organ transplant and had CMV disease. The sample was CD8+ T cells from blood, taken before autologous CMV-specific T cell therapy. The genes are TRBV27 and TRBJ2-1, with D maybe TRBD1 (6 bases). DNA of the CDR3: TGTGCCAGCTGTCCTCTGGGGGCGGGCCCCTACAATGAGCAGTTCTTC. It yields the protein CASCPLGAGPYNEQFF.